One TCR beta chain is described in this entry. What it recognizes is unknown. The data were obtained in a study of regulatory T cells in long-lasting Graves disease. In the study overall: The definition of persistent Graves' disease was over 5 years of antithyroid drugs with positive TSH receptor antibodies.

The TCR beta library used iRepertoire HTBI primers with Arm-PCR amplification of CDR3. MiXCR was run by TCRdb on the multiplex PCR reads, yielding one entry per CDR3 protein. The profile shows under 350,000 distinct CDR3 sequences, around a fifth of them singletons. The time point is: persistent/refractory GD, antithyroid drugs over 5 years with positive TRAb. PBMC-derived RNA was used for the TCR library. Study-level points and caveats: Public clonotype sharing was higher in persistent than newly diagnosed patients. It was in persistent disease that TRBV28, TRBJ1-2 and TRBJ2-5 were favored. Peripheral blood was the sole material, not thyroid tissue.

Germline CDR1 and CDR2: GTSNPN and SVGIG (reference sequence). This CDR3 is 14 amino acids long. V shed 2 bases, J shed 8 bases, and the junction held 9 bases outside the gene matches. The rearrangement links TRBV30 to TRBJ1-2; the match to TRBD1 covers 9 bases. The sample here was peripheral blood mononuclear cells (PBMCs), taken when the disease was refractory, from a patient treated with antithyroid drugs. The receptor comes from a female donor with Graves disease. The CDR3 sequence is CAWSPGQGTNGYTF. The DNA of the CDR3 is TGTGCCTGGAGTCCCGGACAGGGGACAAACGGCTACACCTTC.